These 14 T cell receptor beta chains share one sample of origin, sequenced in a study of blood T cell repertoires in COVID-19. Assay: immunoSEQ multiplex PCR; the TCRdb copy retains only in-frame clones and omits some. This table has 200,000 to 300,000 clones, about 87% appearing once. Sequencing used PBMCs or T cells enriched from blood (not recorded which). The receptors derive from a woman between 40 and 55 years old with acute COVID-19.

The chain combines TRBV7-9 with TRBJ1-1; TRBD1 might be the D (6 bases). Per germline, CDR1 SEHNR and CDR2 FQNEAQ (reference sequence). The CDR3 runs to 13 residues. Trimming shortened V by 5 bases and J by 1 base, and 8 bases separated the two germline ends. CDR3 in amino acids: CASSKQGNTEAFF. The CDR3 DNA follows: TGTGCCAGCAGCAAACAGGGGAACACTGAAGCTTTCTTT.

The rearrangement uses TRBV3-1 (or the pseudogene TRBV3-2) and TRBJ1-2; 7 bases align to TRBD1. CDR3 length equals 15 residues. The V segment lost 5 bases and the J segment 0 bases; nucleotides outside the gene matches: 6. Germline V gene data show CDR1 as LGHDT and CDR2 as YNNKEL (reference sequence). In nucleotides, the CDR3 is TGTGCCAGCAGCTATGGGACAGTCACTAACTATGGCTACACCTTC. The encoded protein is CASSYGTVTNYGYTF.

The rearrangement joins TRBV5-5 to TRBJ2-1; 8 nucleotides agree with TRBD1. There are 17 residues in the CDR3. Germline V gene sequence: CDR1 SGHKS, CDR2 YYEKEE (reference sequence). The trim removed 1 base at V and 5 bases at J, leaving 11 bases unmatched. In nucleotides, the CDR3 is TGTGCCAGCAGCTTGTATGTCCTGGGACAGGTGAACAATGAGCAGTTCTTC. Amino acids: CASSLYVLGQVNNEQFF.

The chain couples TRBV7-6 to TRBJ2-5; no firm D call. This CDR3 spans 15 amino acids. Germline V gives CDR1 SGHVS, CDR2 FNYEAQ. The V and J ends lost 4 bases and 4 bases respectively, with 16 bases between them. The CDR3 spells CASSSHPKPGETQYF. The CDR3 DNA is TGTGCCAGCAGCTCCCACCCTAAGCCGGGAGAGACCCAGTACTTC.

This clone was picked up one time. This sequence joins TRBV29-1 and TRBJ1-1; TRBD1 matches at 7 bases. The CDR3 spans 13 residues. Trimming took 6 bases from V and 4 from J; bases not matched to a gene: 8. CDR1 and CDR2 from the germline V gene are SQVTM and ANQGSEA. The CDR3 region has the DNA TGCAGCGTCGGGACAGCGGTGAGCACTGAAGCTTTCTTT. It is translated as CSVGTAVSTEAFF. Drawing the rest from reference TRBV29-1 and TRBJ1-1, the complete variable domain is SAVISQKPSRDICQRGTSLTIQCQVDSQVTMMFWYRQQPGQSLTLIATANQGSEATYESGFVIDKFPISRPNLTFSTLTVSNMSPEDSSIYLCSVGTAVSTEAFFGQGTRLTVV.

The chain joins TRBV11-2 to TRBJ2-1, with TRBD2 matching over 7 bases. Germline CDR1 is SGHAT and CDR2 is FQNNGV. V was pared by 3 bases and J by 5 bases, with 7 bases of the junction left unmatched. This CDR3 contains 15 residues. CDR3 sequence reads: CASSFSGTTDNEQFF. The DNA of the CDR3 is TGTGCCAGCAGCTTTTCTGGGACTACTGACAATGAGCAGTTCTTC.

CDR3 DNA: TGTGCCAGCAGCGGTAACCCGGGTCCGCCAGATACGCAGTATTTT. The encoded protein is CASSGNPGPPDTQYF. The rearrangement links TRBV6-2 or TRBV6-3 to TRBJ2-3; no firm D call. This CDR3 comprises 15 residues. Trimming shortened V by 6 bases and J by 4 bases, and 17 bases separated the two germline ends. CDR1 and CDR2 (germline): MNHEY, SVGEGT.

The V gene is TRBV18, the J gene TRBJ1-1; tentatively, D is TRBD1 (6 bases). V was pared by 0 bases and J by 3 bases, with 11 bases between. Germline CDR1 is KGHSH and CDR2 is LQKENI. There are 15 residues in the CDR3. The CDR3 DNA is TGTGCCAGCTCACCACCAGTGGGGGCGGACACTGAAGCTTTCTTT. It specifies CASSPPVGADTEAFF. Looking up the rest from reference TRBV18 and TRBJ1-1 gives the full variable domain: NAGVMQNPRHLVRRRGQEARLRCSPMKGHSHVYWYRQLPEEGLKFMVYLQKENIIDESGMPKERFSAEFPKEGPSILRIQQVVRGDSAAYFCASSPPVGADTEAFFGQGTRLTVV.

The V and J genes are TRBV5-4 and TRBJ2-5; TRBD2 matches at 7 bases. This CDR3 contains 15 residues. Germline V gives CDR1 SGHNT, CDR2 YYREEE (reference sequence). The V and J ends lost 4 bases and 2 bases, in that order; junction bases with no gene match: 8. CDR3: CASSTGGTIQETQYF. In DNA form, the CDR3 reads TGTGCCAGCAGCACCGGGGGGACCATACAAGAGACCCAGTACTTC.

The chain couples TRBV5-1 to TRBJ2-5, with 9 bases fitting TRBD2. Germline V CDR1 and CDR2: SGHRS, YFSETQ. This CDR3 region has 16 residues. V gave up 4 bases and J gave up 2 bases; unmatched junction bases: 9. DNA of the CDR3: TGCGCCAGCAGCCTAACAGGGCTAGCGGGACAAGAGACCCAGTACTTC. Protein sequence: CASSLTGLAGQETQYF.

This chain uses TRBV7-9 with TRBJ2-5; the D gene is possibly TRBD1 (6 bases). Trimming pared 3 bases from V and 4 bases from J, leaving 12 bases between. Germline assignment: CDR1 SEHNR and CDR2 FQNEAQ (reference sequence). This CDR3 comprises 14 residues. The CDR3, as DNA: TGTGCCAGCAGCTTCGTACTAGGGGGAGAGACCCAGTACTTC. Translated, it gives CASSFVLGGETQYF.

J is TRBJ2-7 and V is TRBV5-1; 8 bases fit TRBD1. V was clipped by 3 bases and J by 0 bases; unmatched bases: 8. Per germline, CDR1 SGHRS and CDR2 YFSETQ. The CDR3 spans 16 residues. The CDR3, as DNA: TGCGCCAGCAGCTCAACCCCGGGACAGGCCTCCTACGAGCAGTACTTC. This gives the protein CASSSTPGQASYEQYF. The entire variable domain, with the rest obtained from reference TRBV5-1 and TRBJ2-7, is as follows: KAGVTQTPRYLIKTRGQQVTLSCSPISGHRSVSWYQQTPGQGLQFLFEYFSETQRNKGNFPGRFSGRQFSNSRSEMNVSTLELGDSALYLCASSSTPGQASYEQYFGPGTRLTVT.

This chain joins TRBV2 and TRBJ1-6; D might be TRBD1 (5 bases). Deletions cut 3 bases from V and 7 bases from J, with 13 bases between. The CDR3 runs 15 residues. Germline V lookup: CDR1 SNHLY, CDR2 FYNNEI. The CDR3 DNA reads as TGTGCCAGCAGTGATGGCAGGGCCGAAAATTCACCCCTCCACTTT. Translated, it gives CASSDGRAENSPLHF.

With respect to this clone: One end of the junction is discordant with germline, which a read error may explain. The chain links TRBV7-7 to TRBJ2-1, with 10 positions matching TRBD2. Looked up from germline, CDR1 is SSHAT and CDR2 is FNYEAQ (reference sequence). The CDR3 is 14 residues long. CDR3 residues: CASSSGTSASEQFF. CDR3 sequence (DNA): TGTGCTAGCAGCTCCGGGACTAGCGCGTCTGAGCAGTTCTTC.